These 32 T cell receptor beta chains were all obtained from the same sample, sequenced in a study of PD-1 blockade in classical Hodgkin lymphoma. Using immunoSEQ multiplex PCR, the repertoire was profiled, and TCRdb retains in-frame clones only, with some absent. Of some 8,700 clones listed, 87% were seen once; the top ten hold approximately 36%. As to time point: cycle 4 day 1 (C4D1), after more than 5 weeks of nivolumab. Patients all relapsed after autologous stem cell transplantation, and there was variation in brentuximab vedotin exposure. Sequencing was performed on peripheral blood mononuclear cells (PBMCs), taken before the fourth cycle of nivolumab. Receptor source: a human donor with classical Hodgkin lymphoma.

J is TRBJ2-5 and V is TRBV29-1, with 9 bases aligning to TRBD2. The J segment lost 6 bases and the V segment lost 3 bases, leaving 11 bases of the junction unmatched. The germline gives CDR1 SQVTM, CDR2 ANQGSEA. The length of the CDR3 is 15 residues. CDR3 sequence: CSVDTAGGPAKTQYF. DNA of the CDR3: TGCAGCGTTGACACTGCGGGAGGGCCCGCCAAGACCCAGTACTTC.

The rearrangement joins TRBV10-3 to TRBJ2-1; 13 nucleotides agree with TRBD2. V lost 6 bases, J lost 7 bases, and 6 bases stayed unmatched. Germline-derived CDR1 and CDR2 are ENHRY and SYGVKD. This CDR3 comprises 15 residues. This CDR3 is CAIRSTSGRSNEQFF. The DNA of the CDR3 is TGTGCCATCAGGTCGACTAGCGGGAGGTCGAATGAGCAGTTCTTC.

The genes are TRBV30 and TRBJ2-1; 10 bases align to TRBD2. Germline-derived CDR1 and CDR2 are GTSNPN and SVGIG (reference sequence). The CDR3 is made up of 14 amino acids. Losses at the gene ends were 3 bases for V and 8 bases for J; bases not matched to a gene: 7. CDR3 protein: CAWRRSSGSYEQFF. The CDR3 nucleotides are TGTGCCTGGAGAAGGTCTAGCGGGAGCTATGAGCAGTTCTTC.

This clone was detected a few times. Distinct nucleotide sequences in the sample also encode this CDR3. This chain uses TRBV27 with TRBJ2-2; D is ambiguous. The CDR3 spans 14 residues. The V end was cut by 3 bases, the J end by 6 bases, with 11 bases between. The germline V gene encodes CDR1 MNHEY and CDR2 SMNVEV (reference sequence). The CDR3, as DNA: TGTGCCAGCAGTTTCTCATCCGTGGCCGGGGAGCTGTTTTTT. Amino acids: CASSFSSVAGELFF.

DNA of the CDR3: TGTGCCATCAGTGCCCTAAACTTAGGGCGCGCTTTCTTT. It translates to CAISALNLGRAFF. The genes are TRBV10-3 and TRBJ1-1, with D unresolved. CDR3 size: 13 residues. Trimming took off 4 bases at V and 11 bases at J, with 17 bases between the two ends. The germline gives CDR1 ENHRY, CDR2 SYGVKD.

The CDR3 loop reads CASSLLPTALKAEAFF. Here the CDR3 DNA reads TGTGCCAGCAGTTTATTACCGACAGCCCTGAAGGCTGAAGCTTTCTTT. The chain links TRBV28 to TRBJ1-1, with D maybe TRBD1 (5 bases). Germline loops: CDR1 MDHEN, CDR2 SYDVKM. Trimming shortened V by 1 base and J by 6 bases, and 18 bases separated the two germline ends. This CDR3 comprises 16 residues. The full variable domain, its missing parts supplied by reference TRBV28 and TRBJ1-1, is DVKVTQSSRYLVKRTGEKVFLECVQDMDHENMFWYRQDPGLGLRLIYFSYDVKMKEKGDIPEGYSVSREKKERFSLILESASTNQTSMYLCASSLLPTALKAEAFFGQGTRLTVV.

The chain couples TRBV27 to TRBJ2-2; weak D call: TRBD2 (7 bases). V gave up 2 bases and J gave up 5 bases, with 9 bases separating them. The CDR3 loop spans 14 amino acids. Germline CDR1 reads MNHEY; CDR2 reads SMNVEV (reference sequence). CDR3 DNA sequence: TGTGCCAGCAGTTTAAGGGGGGGAACCGGGGAGCTGTTTTTT. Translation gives CASSLRGGTGELFF.

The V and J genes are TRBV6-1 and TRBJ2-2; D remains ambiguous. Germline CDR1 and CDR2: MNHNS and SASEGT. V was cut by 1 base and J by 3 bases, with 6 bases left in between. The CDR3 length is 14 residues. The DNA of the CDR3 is TGTGCCAGCAGTGAAGGAACGGACACCGGGGAGCTGTTTTTT. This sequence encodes CASSEGTDTGELFF.

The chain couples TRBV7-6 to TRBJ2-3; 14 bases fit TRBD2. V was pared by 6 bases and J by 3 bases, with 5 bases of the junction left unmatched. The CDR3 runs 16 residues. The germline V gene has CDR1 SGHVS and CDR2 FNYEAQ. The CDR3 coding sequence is TGTGCCAGCAGACAAGGGACTAGCGGGAGTACAGATACGCAGTATTTT. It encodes CASRQGTSGSTDTQYF.

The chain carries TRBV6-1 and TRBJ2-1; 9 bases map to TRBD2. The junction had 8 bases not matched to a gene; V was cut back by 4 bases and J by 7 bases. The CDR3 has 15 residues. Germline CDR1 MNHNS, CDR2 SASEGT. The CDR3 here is CASSAFVLAGNEQFF. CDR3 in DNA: TGTGCCAGCAGTGCTTTCGTCCTAGCGGGGAATGAGCAGTTCTTC.

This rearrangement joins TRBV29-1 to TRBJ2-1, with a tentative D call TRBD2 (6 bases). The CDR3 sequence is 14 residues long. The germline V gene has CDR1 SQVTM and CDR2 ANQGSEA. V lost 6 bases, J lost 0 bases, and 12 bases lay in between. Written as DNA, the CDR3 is TGCAGCGTGCCCCGGGACTCCTCCTACAATGAGCAGTTCTTC. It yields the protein CSVPRDSSYNEQFF.

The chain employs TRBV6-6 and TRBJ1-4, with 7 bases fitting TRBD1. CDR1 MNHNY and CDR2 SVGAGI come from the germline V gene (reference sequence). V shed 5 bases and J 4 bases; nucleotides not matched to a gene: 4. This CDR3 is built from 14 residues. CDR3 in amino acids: CASSLQGFNEKLFF. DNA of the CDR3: TGTGCCAGCAGTCTACAGGGGTTTAATGAAAAACTGTTTTTT.

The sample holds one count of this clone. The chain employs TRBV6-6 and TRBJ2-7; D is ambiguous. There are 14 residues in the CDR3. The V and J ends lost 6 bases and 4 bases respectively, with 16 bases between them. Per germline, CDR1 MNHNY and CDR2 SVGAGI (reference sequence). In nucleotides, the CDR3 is TGTGCCAGCAGGCACGACCCGACGAATTACGAGCAGTACTTC. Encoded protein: CASRHDPTNYEQYF.

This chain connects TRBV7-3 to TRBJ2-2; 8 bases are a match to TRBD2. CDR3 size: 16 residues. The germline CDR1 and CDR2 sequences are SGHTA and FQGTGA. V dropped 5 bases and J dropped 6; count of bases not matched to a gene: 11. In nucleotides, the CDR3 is TGTGCCAGCAGCCCCCAGAGCGGGAGAGCGGCCGGGGAGCTGTTTTTT. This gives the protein CASSPQSGRAAGELFF. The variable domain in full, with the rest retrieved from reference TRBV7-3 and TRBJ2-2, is GAGVSQTPSNKVTEKGKYVELRCDPISGHTALYWYRQSLGQGPEFLIYFQGTGAADDSGLPNDRFFAVRPEGSVSTLKIQRTERGDSAVYLCASSPQSGRAAGELFFGEGSRLTVL.

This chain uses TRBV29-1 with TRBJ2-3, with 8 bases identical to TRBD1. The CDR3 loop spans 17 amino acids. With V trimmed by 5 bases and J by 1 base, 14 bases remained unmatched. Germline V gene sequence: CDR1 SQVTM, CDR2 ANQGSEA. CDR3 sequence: CSVNRAFDRGRTDTQYF. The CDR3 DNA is TGCAGCGTTAATAGGGCTTTCGACAGGGGACGCACAGATACGCAGTATTTT.

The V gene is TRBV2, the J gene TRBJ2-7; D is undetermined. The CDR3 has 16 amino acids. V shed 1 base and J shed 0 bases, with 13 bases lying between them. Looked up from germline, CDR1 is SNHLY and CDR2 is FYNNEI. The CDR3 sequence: CASSEDLGISSYEQYF. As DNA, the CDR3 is TGTGCCAGCAGTGAAGATCTGGGAATAAGCTCCTACGAGCAGTACTTC.

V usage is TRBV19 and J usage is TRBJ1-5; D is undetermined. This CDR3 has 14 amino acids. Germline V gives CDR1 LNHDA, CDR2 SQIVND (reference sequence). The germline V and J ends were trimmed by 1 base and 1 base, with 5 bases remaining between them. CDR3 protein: CASSIGTSNQPQHF. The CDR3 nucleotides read TGTGCCAGTAGTATAGGGACGAGCAATCAGCCCCAGCATTTT.

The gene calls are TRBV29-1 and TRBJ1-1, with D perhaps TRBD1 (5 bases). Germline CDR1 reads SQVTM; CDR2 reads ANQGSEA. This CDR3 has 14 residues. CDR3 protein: CRAGPGRGETEAFF. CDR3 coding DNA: TGCAGAGCCGGCCCAGGGAGGGGAGAAACTGAAGCTTTCTTT.

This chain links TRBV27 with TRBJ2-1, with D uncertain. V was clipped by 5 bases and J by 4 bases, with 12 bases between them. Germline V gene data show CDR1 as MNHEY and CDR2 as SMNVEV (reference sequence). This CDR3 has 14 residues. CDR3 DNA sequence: TGTGCCAGCAGTCTAAATAGACCTTACAATGAGCAGTTCTTC. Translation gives CASSLNRPYNEQFF.

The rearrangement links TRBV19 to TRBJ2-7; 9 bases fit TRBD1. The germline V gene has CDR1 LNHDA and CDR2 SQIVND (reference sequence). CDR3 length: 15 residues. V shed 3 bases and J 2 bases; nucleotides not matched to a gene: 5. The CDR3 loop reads CASSISGQGPYEQYF. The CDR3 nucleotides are TGTGCCAGTAGTATCTCCGGACAGGGGCCCTACGAGCAGTACTTC.

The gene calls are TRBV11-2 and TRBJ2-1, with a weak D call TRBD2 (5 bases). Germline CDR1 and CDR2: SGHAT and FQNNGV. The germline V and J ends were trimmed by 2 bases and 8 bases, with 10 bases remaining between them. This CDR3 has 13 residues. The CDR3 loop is CASSLFGGYEQFF. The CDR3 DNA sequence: TGTGCCAGCAGCTTATTTGGCGGGTATGAGCAGTTCTTC. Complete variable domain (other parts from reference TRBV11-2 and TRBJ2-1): EAGVAQSPRYKIIEKRQSVAFWCNPISGHATLYWYQQILGQGPKLLIQFQNNGVVDDSQLPKDRFSAERLKGVDSTLKIQPAKLEDSAVYLCASSLFGGYEQFFGPGTRLTVL.

CDR3: CAISGQNGNQPQHF. The CDR3, as DNA: TGTGCCATCAGTGGGCAGAACGGGAATCAGCCCCAGCATTTT. The rearrangement joins TRBV10-3 to TRBJ1-5; D is ambiguous. The germline CDR1 and CDR2 sequences are ENHRY and SYGVKD. The CDR3 runs 14 residues. Trimming left V 4 bases short and J 4 bases short, with 11 bases between.

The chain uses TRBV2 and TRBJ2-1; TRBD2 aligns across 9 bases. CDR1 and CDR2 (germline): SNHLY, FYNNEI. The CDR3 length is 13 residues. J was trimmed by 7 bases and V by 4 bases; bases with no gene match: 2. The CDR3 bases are TGTGCCAGCAGTGGCGGGAGGGCTAATGAGCAGTTCTTC. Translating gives CASSGGRANEQFF.

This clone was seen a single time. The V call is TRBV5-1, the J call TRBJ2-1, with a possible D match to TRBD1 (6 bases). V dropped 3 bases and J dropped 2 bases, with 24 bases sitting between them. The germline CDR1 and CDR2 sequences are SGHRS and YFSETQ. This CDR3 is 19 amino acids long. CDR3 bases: TGCGCCAGCAGCTCGCCACAGGGACGAACGGGACAACCCTACAATGAGCAGTTCTTC. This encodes CASSSPQGRTGQPYNEQFF. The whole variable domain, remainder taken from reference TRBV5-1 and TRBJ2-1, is KAGVTQTPRYLIKTRGQQVTLSCSPISGHRSVSWYQQTPGQGLQFLFEYFSETQRNKGNFPGRFSGRQFSNSRSEMNVSTLELGDSALYLCASSSPQGRTGQPYNEQFFGPGTRLTVL.

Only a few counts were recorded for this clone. The CDR3 is CASSLAGGPSTDTQYF. CDR3 DNA: TGTGCCAGCAGTTTAGCGGGGGGCCCTAGCACAGATACGCAGTATTTT. This sequence joins TRBV28 and TRBJ2-3; 8 bases are shared with TRBD2. The ends lost 2 bases at V and 0 bases at J; junction bases unmatched: 4. The germline CDR1 and CDR2 sequences are MDHEN and SYDVKM. This CDR3 is 16 amino acids long.

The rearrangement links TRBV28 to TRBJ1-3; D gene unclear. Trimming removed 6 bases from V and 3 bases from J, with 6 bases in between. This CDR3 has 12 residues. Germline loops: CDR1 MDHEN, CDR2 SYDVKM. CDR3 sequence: CASRSDGNTIYF. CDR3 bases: TGTGCCAGCAGAAGCGATGGAAACACCATATATTTT.

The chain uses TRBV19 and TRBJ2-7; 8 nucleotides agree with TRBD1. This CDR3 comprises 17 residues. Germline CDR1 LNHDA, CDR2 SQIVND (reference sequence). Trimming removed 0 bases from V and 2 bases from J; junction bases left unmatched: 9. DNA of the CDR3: TGTGCCAGTAGTATAGACCGGACCGGACAGGGTCCCTACGAGCAGTACTTC. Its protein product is CASSIDRTGQGPYEQYF.

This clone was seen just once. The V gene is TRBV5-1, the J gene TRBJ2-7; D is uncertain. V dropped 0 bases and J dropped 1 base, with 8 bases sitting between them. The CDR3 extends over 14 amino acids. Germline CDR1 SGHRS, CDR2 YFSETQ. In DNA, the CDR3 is TGCGCCAGCAGCTTGGAGGTCTCGTCCTACGAGCAGTACTTC. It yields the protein CASSLEVSSYEQYF.

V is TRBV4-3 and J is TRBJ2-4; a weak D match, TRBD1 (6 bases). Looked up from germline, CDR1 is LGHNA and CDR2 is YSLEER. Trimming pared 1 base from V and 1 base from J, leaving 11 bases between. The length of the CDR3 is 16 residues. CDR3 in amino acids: CASSQGTGPAKNIQYF. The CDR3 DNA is TGCGCCAGCAGCCAAGGAACAGGGCCGGCCAAAAACATTCAGTACTTC.

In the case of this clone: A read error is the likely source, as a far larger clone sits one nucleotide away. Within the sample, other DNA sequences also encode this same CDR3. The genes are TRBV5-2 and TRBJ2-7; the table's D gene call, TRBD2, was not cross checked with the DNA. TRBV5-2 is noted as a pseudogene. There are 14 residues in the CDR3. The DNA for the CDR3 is TGTGCCAGCAGCCAAGCGGGAAGCTCCTACGAGCAGTACTTC. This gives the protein CASSQAGSSYEQYF.

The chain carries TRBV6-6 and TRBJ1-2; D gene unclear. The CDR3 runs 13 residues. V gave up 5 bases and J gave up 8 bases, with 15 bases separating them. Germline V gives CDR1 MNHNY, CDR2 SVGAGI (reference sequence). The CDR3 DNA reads TGTGCCAGCAGTACGGGTACTTTTAGAGGCTACACCTTC. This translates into CASSTGTFRGYTF.

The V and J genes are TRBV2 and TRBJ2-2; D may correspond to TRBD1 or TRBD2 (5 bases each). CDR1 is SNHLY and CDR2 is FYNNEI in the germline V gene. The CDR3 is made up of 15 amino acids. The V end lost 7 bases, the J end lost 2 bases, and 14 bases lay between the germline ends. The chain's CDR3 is CASTGTSLNTGELFF. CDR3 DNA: TGTGCCAGCACCGGGACCTCCTTAAACACCGGGGAGCTGTTTTTT.